The present entry profiles one TCR beta chain with its context. Its antigen is still unknown. Sequencing used immunoSEQ version 4 in survey mode. Generated by immunoSEQ multiplex PCR, the TCRdb table keeps only in-frame clones and is missing some. The sample contains 25,000 to 35,000 clones, around 70% of which appear only once. These data belong to a study of persistence of HIV-infected CD4 T cells. Overlapping HIV-1 Gag 15-mer peptides at around 1 ug per peptide per mL were used. Responding CD4+ T cells were sorted by upregulation of both CD40 ligand and CD69. The receptor comes from an adult man with HIV who was CMV-seropositive. The sequencing used CD4+ T cells sorted from PBMCs after approximately 19-hour stimulation, collected from a patient who received antiretroviral therapy.

CDR3: CASSPPIQPKSIVDTGELFF. For the CDR3, the DNA is TGTGCCAGCTCACCGCCTATTCAGCCAAAGAGCATCGTTGACACCGGGGAGCTGTTTTTT. V gene TRBV18 combines with J gene TRBJ2-2; D is unresolved. Per germline, CDR1 KGHSH and CDR2 LQKENI. Trimming removed 3 bases from V and 3 bases from J, with 26 bases in between. This CDR3 contains 20 residues. The entire variable domain, with the rest obtained from reference TRBV18 and TRBJ2-2, is as follows: NAGVMQNPRHLVRRRGQEARLRCSPMKGHSHVYWYRQLPEEGLKFMVYLQKENIIDESGMPKERFSAEFPKEGPSILRIQQVVRGDSAAYFCASSPPIQPKSIVDTGELFFGEGSRLTVL.